This T cell receptor (beta chain) was sequenced in a study of cytomegalovirus exposure and HLA in healthy donors. PCR was performed using 60 Vbeta and 13 Jbeta primers. Clones were sequenced by immunoSEQ multiplex PCR, and TCRdb holds only the in-frame ones, with some missing. Of over 100,000 clones listed, around 80% are singletons. Note on this clone: Its antigen remains unknown.

This CDR3 has 14 residues. Germline V gives CDR1 SGHRS, CDR2 YFSETQ. V lost 5 bases to trimming and J lost 4 bases, with 13 bases between them. Broader study findings: Compared with the approximately 680-donor mean, an Asian-associated ancestry cluster reportedly had fewer N-insertions, according to a later analysis. A later analysis showed that HLA-associated TCR beta chains had undergone more clonal expansion than equally common others.

The TCR comes from a man aged 25 to 40 in good health and CMV-seronegative. The chain uses TRBV5-1 and TRBJ1-5; D unresolved. Material: PBMCs. DNA of the CDR3: TGCGCCAGCAGAGCAAACCCAGGTAATCAGCCCCAGCATTTT. This sequence encodes CASRANPGNQPQHF. The variable domain in full, completed from reference TRBV5-1 and TRBJ1-5, reads KAGVTQTPRYLIKTRGQQVTLSCSPISGHRSVSWYQQTPGQGLQFLFEYFSETQRNKGNFPGRFSGRQFSNSRSEMNVSTLELGDSALYLCASRANPGNQPQHFGDGTRLSIL.